The rows below give T cell receptor beta chains drawn from one sample of a study of radiation and T cells in renal cell carcinoma. Here immunoSEQ multiplex PCR was the method, and the copy in TCRdb shows in-frame clones only, minus some. The repertoire holds around 60,000 clones, with around 80% as singletons. Sequencing used blood, obtained from a patient whose treatment included radiotherapy and nephrectomy. Receptor source: a man between 60 and 75 years old with renal cell carcinoma. CDR3s include the opening cysteine and the closing phenylalanine or tryptophan. The order of the fields is clone size, J gene, V gene, D gene, CDR3 protein, CDR3 DNA. A D gene is named only where the DNA matches it firmly. Size tells how often a clone was seen (once, few, many) or the class of an expanded clone, and some rows leave it out.

>once|TRBJ2-5|TRBV9|TRBD2
CASSVEGGPGETQYF
TGTGCCAGCAGCGTAGAGGGAGGGCCGGGGGAGACCCAGTACTTC
>-|TRBJ2-5|TRBV5-6|TRBD2
CASSLAASGGTRFAQYF
TGTGCCAGCAGCTTGGCGGCTAGCGGGGGTACCAGGTTTGCCCAGTACTTC
>many|TRBJ1-2|TRBV7-9|-
CASSQPLIANYGYTF
TGTGCCAGCAGCCAGCCCCTCATAGCTAACTATGGCTACACCTTC
>-|TRBJ1-2|TRBV7-9|TRBD1
CASSIYLGQGGGANYGYTF
TGTGCCAGCAGCATATACTTAGGACAGGGCGGAGGGGCTAACTATGGCTACACCTTC
>-|TRBJ1-5|TRBV7-8|TRBD1
CASSLEGAWTNQPQHF
TGTGCCAGCAGCTTAGAGGGGGCCTGGACCAATCAGCCCCAGCATTTT
>-|TRBJ2-2|TRBV19|-
CASSKTGPANTGELFF
TGTGCCAGTAGTAAGACAGGACCCGCGAACACCGGGGAGCTGTTTTTT
>-|TRBJ2-1|TRBV5-1|-
CASSLRRDAPDNEQFF
TGCGCCAGCAGCTTGCGCCGGGACGCCCCCGACAATGAGCAGTTCTTC
>-|TRBJ1-2|TRBV6-4|-
CASSERANTGYGYTF
TGTGCCAGCAGTGAGCGGGCTAATACGGGCTATGGCTACACCTTC
>-|TRBJ1-4|TRBV2|-
CASSEIGPVNWEKLFF
TGTGCCAGCAGTGAAATAGGGCCCGTCAATTGGGAAAAACTGTTTTTT
>few|TRBJ1-1|TRBV18|-
CASSPSSHEAFF
TGTGCCAGCTCACCCTCGAGTCATGAAGCTTTCTTT
>-|TRBJ2-3|TRBV14|TRBD1
CASSQGSGGSDTQYF
TGTGCCAGCAGCCAAGGCTCAGGGGGATCAGATACGCAGTATTTT
>-|TRBJ2-7|TRBV7-1|-
CASSNRAERSYEQYF
TGTGCCAGCAGCAACCGGGCCGAAAGGTCCTACGAGCAGTACTTC
>-|TRBJ2-7|TRBV6-5|-
CASSYRSSYEQYF
TGTGCCAGCAGTTACAGGTCCTCCTACGAGCAGTACTTC
>once|TRBJ1-2|TRBV6-1|-
CASSSDRINYGYTF
TGTGCCAGCAGCTCTGACAGGATTAACTATGGCTACACCTTC
>few|TRBJ1-6|TRBV25-1|-
CASSESAGVVYNSPLHF
TGTGCCAGCAGTGAATCGGCAGGGGTGGTCTATAATTCACCCCTCCACTTT
>few|TRBJ2-7|TRBV6-1|-
CASSESFPDEQYF
TGTGCCAGCAGTGAATCCTTCCCTGACGAGCAGTACTTC
>-|TRBJ1-1|TRBV19|TRBD1
CASSIQGAEGTEAFF
TGTGCCAGTAGTATACAGGGGGCGGAAGGAACTGAAGCTTTCTTT
>-|TRBJ1-3|TRBV21-1|-
CASSKVRGPVPGNTIYF
TGTGCCAGCAGCAAAGTTAGGGGGCCGGTTCCTGGAAACACCATATATTTT
>-|TRBJ1-4|TRBV6-5|-
CATSEAGVNEKLFF
TGTGCCACCTCGGAGGCAGGGGTTAATGAAAAACTGTTTTTT
>few|TRBJ1-1|TRBV9|-
CASSAAWDTEAFF
TGTGCCAGCAGCGCCGCTTGGGACACTGAAGCTTTCTTT
>-|TRBJ1-1|TRBV19|-
CASRRTNTEAFF
TGTGCCAGTAGAAGGACAAACACTGAAGCTTTCTTT
>-|TRBJ1-5|TRBV23-1|-
CASSQRSGRRIRGNQPQHF
TGCGCCAGCAGTCAACGGTCAGGGAGAAGAATAAGGGGCAATCAGCCCCAGCATTTT
>-|TRBJ1-4|TRBV27|TRBD1
CASSKYRGGELFF
TGTGCCAGCAGTAAATACAGGGGTGGGGAACTGTTTTTT